A single sample gave rise to the 31 T cell receptor beta chains below, sequenced in a study of regulatory T cells in long-lasting Graves disease. Time point reported: newly diagnosed GD, antithyroid drugs for less than 3 months. With RNA extracted from PBMCs as input, the TCR library was made. Assembly of TCR beta libraries relied on iRepertoire HTBI primers together with Arm-PCR of CDR3 regions. Via MiXCR, TCRdb re-called the multiplex PCR reads, giving one row per CDR3 protein. Of more than 450,000 distinct CDR3 sequences listed, about 12% are singletons. The same sample was also studied in work on T cells in Graves' hyperthyroidism and ophthalmopathy.

The starting material was peripheral blood mononuclear cells (PBMCs), obtained at new diagnosis, from a patient treated with antithyroid drugs. These receptors were collected from a woman in her twenties or thirties with Graves disease.

This clonotype was seen repeatedly, ten times or more. The chain has TRBV6-1 and TRBJ1-2; the D is unclear. Germline V gives CDR1 MNHNS, CDR2 SASEGT. The CDR3 runs 12 residues. Trimming took 6 bases from V and 4 from J, leaving 9 bases between them. CDR3 region: CASRMVVYGYTF. In DNA, the CDR3 is TGTGCCAGCAGGATGGTTGTCTATGGCTACACCTTC.

At least ten counts were recorded for this clonotype. This sequence joins TRBV10-3 and TRBJ2-7; D is perhaps TRBD2 (7 bases). The germline V gene encodes CDR1 ENHRY and CDR2 SYGVKD. The CDR3 runs to 19 residues. Trimming took 0 bases from V and 4 from J, leaving 25 bases between them. The CDR3 reads CAISESIEGGGHGFYEQYF. As DNA, the CDR3 is TGTGCCATCAGTGAGTCGATTGAGGGCGGGGGCCATGGATTTTACGAGCAGTACTTC.

In its sample, this clonotype was seen a few times. This sequence is one base from a far larger clone and is likely a read error. The rearrangement uses TRBV12-3 or TRBV12-4 and TRBJ2-1; tentative D call: TRBD1 (5 bases). Between the trimmed V and J ends, which lost 6 bases and 10 bases, there was a span of 16 bases. The CDR3 runs 13 residues. CDR3 sequence reads: CASRRTNSYEQFF. CDR3 bases: TGTGCCAGCAGGCGGACAAACTCCTACGAGCAGTTCTTC.

The chain combines TRBV7-8 with TRBJ1-1, with a tentative D call TRBD1 (6 bases). V was shortened by 5 bases and J by 3 bases, with 16 bases between the two germline ends. This CDR3 spans 15 amino acids. In germline, CDR1 is SGHVS, CDR2 FQNEAQ. The CDR3 DNA sequence: TGTGCCAGCAGCATTAAACAGGGCGAGTACACTGAAGCTTTCTTT. It encodes CASSIKQGEYTEAFF.

This clonotype was picked up many times. The V and J genes are TRBV2 and TRBJ2-1; 8 bases are a match to TRBD1. The CDR3 contains 14 residues. The V segment lost 8 bases and the J segment 2 bases; nucleotides outside the gene matches: 5. The V gene's germline CDR1 is SNHLY and CDR2 FYNNEI. Here the CDR3 reads CASLPGQAYNEQFF. The CDR3 DNA reads as TGTGCCAGCCTACCGGGACAGGCCTACAATGAGCAGTTCTTC.

This chain links TRBV6-5 with TRBJ2-1; D might be TRBD1 (6 bases). The CDR3 runs to 17 residues. The V gene's germline CDR1 is MNHEY and CDR2 SVGAGI. V lost 2 bases and J 10 bases, leaving 24 bases between the germline ends. The CDR3 nucleotides read TGTGCCAGCAGTTACGAACCCCAGGGGCCCCTGACCGGGGAGCAGTTCTTC. Protein product: CASSYEPQGPLTGEQFF.

This clonotype was recorded at least ten times. The chain joins TRBV19 to TRBJ2-3; D is perhaps TRBD1 or TRBD2 (5 bases each). This CDR3 comprises 14 residues. The V gene's germline CDR1 is LNHDA and CDR2 SQIVND (reference sequence). The V and J ends lost 3 bases and 2 bases respectively, with 9 bases between them. The CDR3: CASSIGTPTDTQYF. The CDR3, as DNA: TGTGCCAGTAGTATCGGGACCCCCACAGATACGCAGTATTTT.

There are a few counts of this clonotype. This rearrangement joins TRBV20-1 to TRBJ2-7; TRBD1 agrees at 10 bases. This CDR3 spans 14 amino acids. With 6 bases clipped from V and 6 bases from J, the junction kept 11 bases outside the gene matches. Germline V gives CDR1 DFQATT, CDR2 SNEGSKA (reference sequence). The CDR3 reads CSAETGDRGSEQYF. In DNA, the CDR3 is TGCAGTGCCGAAACGGGGGACAGGGGTAGCGAGCAGTACTTC.

In this sample, this clonotype turned up many times. V gene TRBV12-3 or TRBV12-4 combines with J gene TRBJ1-4; a possible D gene is TRBD1 (5 bases). V lost 3 bases and J lost 7, with 9 bases in between. The CDR3 runs 13 residues. The CDR3 region has the DNA TGTGCCAGCAGTTTCTCTGGGACTGAAAAACTGTTTTTT. It is translated as CASSFSGTEKLFF.

At least ten counts were recorded for this clonotype. One end of the junction does not line up with germline, which may come from a read error. V usage is TRBV12-3 or TRBV12-4 and J usage is TRBJ2-7; D may be TRBD1 (8 bases). There are 14 residues in the CDR3. The CDR3 DNA reads as TGTGCCAGCAGCTTAGTGGACAGGGAGGGCGAGCAGTACTTC. This encodes CASSLVDREGEQYF.

The chain couples TRBV4-3 to TRBJ2-2; 7 nucleotides line up with TRBD2. V shed 1 base and J 2 bases; nucleotides not matched to a gene: 7. Germline V gene lookup returns CDR1 LGHNA and CDR2 YSLEER. CDR3 size: 17 residues. CDR3 protein: CASSQVGLEGNTGELFF. The CDR3 nucleotides read TGCGCCAGCAGCCAAGTCGGACTAGAGGGCAACACCGGGGAGCTGTTTTTT.

This clonotype was counted many times. This chain links TRBV20-1 with TRBJ2-5; 9 bases map to TRBD1. CDR3 length: 13 residues. Germline V gene lookup returns CDR1 DFQATT and CDR2 SNEGSKA (reference sequence). After removal of 5 bases from V and 5 bases from J, the junction contained 6 bases not matched to a gene. CDR3 coding DNA: TGCAGTGCTTCCGGGACAGGGTGGGAGACCCAGTACTTC. This encodes CSASGTGWETQYF.

This clonotype was seen ten or more times. The chain has TRBV6-1 and TRBJ1-6; D is unresolved. Deletions cut 2 bases from V and 6 bases from J, with 11 bases between. CDR3 size: 15 residues. The germline V gene has CDR1 MNHNS and CDR2 SASEGT. For the CDR3, the DNA is TGTGCCAGCAGTGAACGTCGGCGGATTAATTCACCCCTCCACTTT. It encodes CASSERRRINSPLHF.

This clonotype has ten or more counts. This chain links TRBV5-1 with TRBJ1-1; possibly TRBD1 for D (6 bases). V was trimmed by 4 bases and J by 11 bases, leaving 21 bases between them. This CDR3 contains 14 residues. From germline, CDR1 is SGHRS and CDR2 YFSETQ. CDR3 region: CASSQDRSGSGAFF. As DNA, the CDR3 is TGCGCCAGCAGCCAGGACAGAAGTGGGAGCGGGGCTTTCTTT.

In its sample, this clonotype was seen many times. The rearrangement joins TRBV7-3 to TRBJ2-1, with 11 bases identical to TRBD2. The germline V gene has CDR1 SGHTA and CDR2 FQGTGA. After removal of 5 bases from V and 4 bases from J, the junction contained 4 bases not matched to a gene. The CDR3 length is 15 residues. This CDR3 is CASSVTSGTYNEQFF. The CDR3 DNA reads TGTGCCAGCAGCGTGACTAGCGGGACTTACAATGAGCAGTTCTTC.

Ten or more counts support this clonotype. CDR3 DNA: TGTGCCAGCTCACCACCCTCGGCGAACACTGAAGCTTTCTTT. Its protein product is CASSPPSANTEAFF. The gene calls are TRBV18 and TRBJ1-1; D remains unclear. CDR1 and CDR2 from the germline V gene are KGHSH and LQKENI. Trimming took 0 bases from V and 1 from J, leaving 6 bases between them. This CDR3 is 14 amino acids long.

The J gene is TRBJ2-3, the V gene TRBV6-1; 8 nucleotides line up with TRBD2. The CDR3 length is 19 residues. V was pared by 6 bases and J by 0 bases, with 17 bases of the junction left unmatched. Per the germline V gene, CDR1 is MNHNS and CDR2 is SASEGT. Here the CDR3 DNA reads TGTGCCAGCAGCCCCTACGGGGTAGCGGGGCTGTCTAGCACAGATACGCAGTATTTT. Amino acid sequence: CASSPYGVAGLSSTDTQYF.

The chain uses TRBV20-1 and TRBJ2-2; 9 bases match TRBD2. V lost 3 bases to trimming and J lost 3 bases; unmatched junction nucleotides: 8. The CDR3 runs 16 residues. Per germline, CDR1 DFQATT and CDR2 SNEGSKA (reference sequence). CDR3 in amino acids: CSASGLAGSHTGELFF. Here the CDR3 DNA reads TGCAGTGCTAGTGGGCTAGCGGGATCTCACACCGGGGAGCTGTTTTTT.

This clonotype was found many times. The chain carries TRBV3-1 and TRBJ2-4; no reliable D call. The CDR3 runs to 12 residues. Germline values: CDR1 LGHDT, CDR2 YNNKEL (reference sequence). Deletions cut 1 base from V and 15 bases from J, with 13 bases between. The CDR3 protein is CASSQGRHVAYF. CDR3 coding DNA: TGTGCCAGCAGCCAAGGACGACACGTCGCGTACTTC.

The rearrangement links TRBV4-1 to TRBJ2-7, with D tentatively TRBD1 (6 bases). Germline CDR1 reads MGHRA; CDR2 reads YSYEKL. The CDR3 totals 16 residues. V was trimmed by 0 bases and J by 3 bases, leaving 15 bases between them. The DNA for the CDR3 is TGCGCCAGCAGCCAAGATTCAAGGGGGTTGTACTACGAGCAGTACTTC. The encoded protein is CASSQDSRGLYYEQYF.

This clonotype was detected ten times or more. The chain has TRBV4-2 and TRBJ1-4; D unclear. Trimming removed 0 bases at V and 8 bases at J, with 10 bases between. This CDR3 region has 14 residues. The germline V gene encodes CDR1 LGHNA and CDR2 YNFKEQ. The CDR3 DNA sequence: TGTGCCAGCAGCCAAGAGGTAGACTTCGAAAAACTGTTTTTT. It specifies CASSQEVDFEKLFF.

The chain has TRBV19 and TRBJ2-3, with D maybe TRBD2 (7 bases). The CDR3 contains 17 residues. V lost 3 bases to trimming and J lost 2 bases, with 18 bases between them. Per germline, CDR1 LNHDA and CDR2 SQIVND (reference sequence). The CDR3 nucleotides read TGTGCCAGTAGTATGGTCCTCGGGGGGCCTGTCACAGATACGCAGTATTTT. Protein: CASSMVLGGPVTDTQYF.

The table lists this clonotype with a few counts. V is TRBV7-8 and J is TRBJ2-7; 12 bases fit TRBD1. CDR3 length: 15 amino acids. Germline V gene data show CDR1 as SGHVS and CDR2 as FQNEAQ. V lost 5 bases and J lost 8; bases outside the gene matches: 10. CDR3 bases: TGTGCCAGCAGCCTAACCGGGACAGGGGGCGTGCAGCAGTACTTC. It yields the protein CASSLTGTGGVQQYF.

Many counts were recorded for this clonotype. The genes are TRBV19 and TRBJ2-2; D gene uncertain. The germline V gene encodes CDR1 LNHDA and CDR2 SQIVND (reference sequence). CDR3 length: 15 amino acids. The ends were cut back, 1 base at V and 3 bases at J, with 9 bases in the middle. CDR3 region: CASSIAATDTGELFF. CDR3 sequence (DNA): TGTGCCAGTAGTATAGCCGCGACGGACACCGGGGAGCTGTTTTTT.

This clonotype was recorded at least ten times. J is TRBJ1-4 and V is TRBV30; TRBD1 is a possible D gene (5 bases). The V gene's germline CDR1 is GTSNPN and CDR2 SVGIG (reference sequence). The V end was cut by 3 bases, the J end by 7 bases, with 24 bases between. The CDR3 spans 17 residues. The CDR3 DNA sequence: TGTGCCTGGAGCGGAGGCCCTGGAGGGGCGGGGGGTGAAAAACTGTTTTTT. This translates into CAWSGGPGGAGGEKLFF.

This clonotype was detected many times. CDR3: CSVLRGNSNQPQHF. Written as DNA, the CDR3 is TGCAGCGTGCTAAGAGGGAATAGCAATCAGCCCCAGCATTTT. The genes are TRBV29-1 and TRBJ1-5; no clear D. CDR1 is SQVTM and CDR2 is ANQGSEA in the germline V gene. V was pared by 6 bases and J by 0 bases, with 12 bases between. The CDR3 is 14 amino acids. The variable domain in full, with the rest retrieved from reference TRBV29-1 and TRBJ1-5, is SAVISQKPSRDICQRGTSLTIQCQVDSQVTMMFWYRQQPGQSLTLIATANQGSEATYESGFVIDKFPISRPNLTFSTLTVSNMSPEDSSIYLCSVLRGNSNQPQHFGDGTRLSIL.

J is TRBJ2-7 and V is TRBV20-1; 9 positions match TRBD1. J gave up 7 bases and V 5 bases, and 6 bases lay outside the gene matches. The CDR3 is 12 residues long. The germline V gene encodes CDR1 DFQATT and CDR2 SNEGSKA (reference sequence). In DNA form, the CDR3 reads TGCAGTGCTCAACAGGGGGCGCGGGAGCAGTACTTC. This gives the protein CSAQQGAREQYF.

This rearrangement joins TRBV19 to TRBJ1-3, with a weak D call TRBD1 (5 bases). The CDR3 runs to 13 residues. Trimming removed 7 bases from V and 3 bases from J, with 10 bases in between. The germline V gene has CDR1 LNHDA and CDR2 SQIVND (reference sequence). The CDR3 nucleotides read TGTGCCAGTAAGACAGAAATTGGAAACACCATATATTTT. As protein: CASKTEIGNTIYF.

The sample holds a few counts of this clonotype. The V and J genes are TRBV18 and TRBJ2-7, with D possibly matching TRBD2 (6 bases). This CDR3 has 17 amino acids. V gave up 3 bases and J gave up 4 bases, with 22 bases separating them. Germline lookup yields CDR1 KGHSH and CDR2 LQKENI. The CDR3 nucleotides read TGTGCCAGCTCACCCTTTGCCCACCCCGAGGGACTTTACGAGCAGTACTTC. The encoded protein is CASSPFAHPEGLYEQYF.

This clonotype occurred many times. In DNA, the CDR3 is TGTGCCAGCAGTTTAGACGGCAGCTCCTATAATTCACCCCTCCACTTT. Its protein is CASSLDGSSYNSPLHF. The gene calls are TRBV12-3 or TRBV12-4 and TRBJ1-6; D gene uncertain. Trimming took 1 base from V and 0 from J, leaving 7 bases between them. The CDR3 length is 16 residues.

This clonotype has at least ten counts. This chain joins TRBV30 and TRBJ1-5; D is unresolved. CDR1 and CDR2 from the germline V gene are GTSNPN and SVGIG (reference sequence). Trimming took 0 bases from V and 0 from J, leaving 9 bases between them. This CDR3 contains 15 residues. The CDR3 reads CAWSVGRYSNQPQHF. DNA for the CDR3: TGTGCCTGGAGTGTAGGCCGATATAGCAATCAGCCCCAGCATTTT.